These 26 T cell receptor beta chains share one sample of origin, sequenced in a study of blood T cell repertoires in COVID-19 (dated by TCRdb to about 2020). The method behind the library was the immunoSEQ multiplex PCR assay. TCRdb obtained this table from immuneACCESS and retained in-frame rearrangements with V and J assigned. These tables miss some clones; where compared with another copy, unresolved V genes account for less than half of the shortfall, and the remainder is unexplained. The sample records about 50,000 clones, about 89% of which are singletons. The ten most abundant clones make up about a fifth of the sample. Sequenced material: peripheral blood. Receptors originate from a human donor in a cohort sampled during active COVID-19.

The count of this clone is one. The chain uses TRBV5-1 and TRBJ1-4; 10 bases agree with TRBD1. J gave up 2 bases and V 4 bases, and 5 bases lay outside the gene matches. The CDR3 is 16 amino acids. From germline, CDR1 is SGHRS and CDR2 YFSETQ. The CDR3 loop reads CASSPRQGATNEKLFF. The CDR3 DNA reads as TGCGCCAGCAGCCCACGACAGGGGGCGACTAATGAAAAACTGTTTTTT. The full variable domain, with the rest looked up from reference TRBV5-1 and TRBJ1-4, is KAGVTQTPRYLIKTRGQQVTLSCSPISGHRSVSWYQQTPGQGLQFLFEYFSETQRNKGNFPGRFSGRQFSNSRSEMNVSTLELGDSALYLCASSPRQGATNEKLFFGSGTQLSVL.

Here the CDR3 reads CASSQETQTGYEQYF. In nucleotides, the CDR3 is TGTGCCAGCAGCCAAGAAACCCAAACTGGCTACGAGCAGTACTTC. The V call is TRBV4-2, the J call TRBJ2-7; D gene ambiguous. V lost 0 bases and J 3 bases, leaving 12 bases between the germline ends. This CDR3 contains 15 residues. CDR1 and CDR2 from the germline V gene are LGHNA and YNFKEQ.

In its sample, this clone was seen a few times. The gene calls are TRBV3-1 (or the pseudogene TRBV3-2) and TRBJ1-6, with D possibly being TRBD1 (6 bases). The CDR3 covers 15 residues. V lost 4 bases to trimming and J lost 7 bases, with 14 bases between them. The V gene's germline CDR1 is LGHDT and CDR2 YNNKEL (reference sequence). The CDR3 sequence: CASSPSDSSNSPLHF. The DNA of the CDR3 is TGTGCCAGCAGCCCTTCGGACAGTTCAAATTCACCCCTCCACTTT.

The gene calls are TRBV6-2 or TRBV6-3 and TRBJ1-1, with D maybe TRBD1 (6 bases). Germline values: CDR1 MNHEY, CDR2 SVGEGT. There are 17 residues in the CDR3. Trimming took off 3 bases at V and 1 base at J, with 18 bases between the two ends. As DNA, the CDR3 is TGTGCCAGCAGTTATTCGGACAGACTGCCCTGGAACACTGAAGCTTTCTTT. Encoded protein: CASSYSDRLPWNTEAFF.

The gene calls are TRBV5-1 and TRBJ1-6; D gene ambiguous. CDR3 length: 14 residues. Germline lookup yields CDR1 SGHRS and CDR2 YFSETQ. V lost 0 bases and J 9 bases, leaving 10 bases between the germline ends. CDR3 sequence: CASSLDGGGSPLHF. For the CDR3, the DNA is TGCGCCAGCAGCTTGGACGGCGGAGGTTCACCCCTCCACTTT.

This chain links TRBV5-4 with TRBJ1-3, with 7 bases aligning to TRBD1. Unmatched junction bases numbered 9, after V lost 4 bases and J lost 2 bases. The CDR3 extends over 16 amino acids. The V gene's germline CDR1 is SGHNT and CDR2 YYREEE (reference sequence). The CDR3 DNA reads TGTGCCAGCAGCGTATATTCCGGGACAGCTGGAAACACCATATATTTT. It specifies CASSVYSGTAGNTIYF.

Only a few counts were recorded for this clone. This chain uses TRBV4-1 with TRBJ2-7, with 9 bases lining up with TRBD1. The CDR3 runs to 15 residues. Germline CDR1 MGHRA, CDR2 YSYEKL. V dropped 2 bases and J dropped 2; count of bases not matched to a gene: 4. The CDR3 coding sequence is TGCGCCAGCAGCCAAACAGGGGGCGCGCCCTACGAGCAGTACTTC. This codes for CASSQTGGAPYEQYF.

The sample holds a few counts of this clone. This sequence joins TRBV21-1 and TRBJ1-2. TRBV21-1 is listed as a pseudogene. This CDR3 region has 13 residues. The CDR3 loop is CASSIREDSGYTF. The CDR3 DNA sequence: TGTGCCAGCAGCATACGCGAAGACTCGGGCTACACCTTC.

V usage is TRBV5-1 and J usage is TRBJ2-3; 7 bases are shared with TRBD2. This CDR3 has 15 amino acids. Trimming cost V 3 bases and J 4 bases; bases outside gene matches: 8. The germline V gene encodes CDR1 SGHRS and CDR2 YFSETQ. CDR3 amino acids: CASSYRLAGSDTQYF. The CDR3 DNA is TGCGCCAGCAGCTACCGACTAGCAGGGTCAGATACGCAGTATTTT.

The V and J genes are TRBV6-2 or TRBV6-3 and TRBJ1-2, with 10 positions matching TRBD1. Germline V lookup: CDR1 MNHEY, CDR2 SVGEGT. V shed 6 bases, J shed 3 bases, and the junction held 7 bases outside the gene matches. The CDR3 runs to 15 residues. CDR3 DNA sequence: TGTGCCAGCAGCGAATCCGGGACAGGGGACTATGGCTACACCTTC. Protein: CASSESGTGDYGYTF.

This chain uses TRBV29-1 with TRBJ2-7; 10 nucleotides match TRBD2. Germline assignment: CDR1 SQVTM and CDR2 ANQGSEA. The junction had 12 bases not matched to a gene; V was cut back by 4 bases and J by 3 bases. This CDR3 comprises 16 residues. The CDR3 is CSVGHRTSGVHYEQYF. CDR3 bases: TGCAGCGTTGGGCATCGTACTAGCGGGGTCCACTACGAGCAGTACTTC.

The chain links TRBV5-1 to TRBJ1-2; 8 bases line up with TRBD1. V lost 4 bases to trimming and J lost 2 bases; unmatched junction nucleotides: 4. Germline-derived CDR1 and CDR2 are SGHRS and YFSETQ. The CDR3 totals 14 residues. CDR3 DNA: TGCGCCAGCAGCACCCGACAGGGGAACTATGGCTACACCTTC. Encoded protein: CASSTRQGNYGYTF.

The gene calls are TRBV27 and TRBJ2-4; 10 bases line up with TRBD1. Germline trimming cut 6 bases from V and 2 bases from J; bases unmatched to any gene: 7. There are 16 residues in the CDR3. Germline assignment: CDR1 MNHEY and CDR2 SMNVEV (reference sequence). The CDR3 loop reads CASSPGQGSPKNIQYF. CDR3 in DNA: TGTGCCAGCAGCCCGGGACAGGGGTCACCCAAAAACATTCAGTACTTC.

V usage is TRBV6-5 and J usage is TRBJ2-7, with TRBD2 as a possible D gene (7 bases). Trimming shortened V by 0 bases and J by 2 bases, and 14 bases separated the two germline ends. Germline-derived CDR1 and CDR2 are MNHEY and SVGAGI. This CDR3 comprises 16 residues. CDR3: CASSYSTVGGAYEQYF. CDR3 nucleotides: TGTGCCAGCAGTTACTCGACGGTAGGGGGGGCCTACGAGCAGTACTTC.

The V gene is TRBV19, the J gene TRBJ2-1, with TRBD2 matching 8 bases. From germline, CDR1 is LNHDA and CDR2 SQIVND (reference sequence). V was pared by 6 bases and J by 3 bases, with 4 bases of the junction left unmatched. The CDR3 has 14 residues. In DNA form, the CDR3 reads TGTGCCAGTAGGATGACTAGCGACTACAATGAGCAGTTCTTC. This translates into CASRMTSDYNEQFF.

The chain carries TRBV27 and TRBJ2-2; 8 nucleotides align to TRBD2. Germline V lookup: CDR1 MNHEY, CDR2 SMNVEV (reference sequence). V shed 4 bases, J shed 8 bases, and the junction held 15 bases outside the gene matches. This CDR3 has 17 residues. CDR3 DNA sequence: TGTGCCAGCAGTTCCAACCACCTCGGCGGGGGGCGAGGGGAGCTGTTTTTT. It is translated as CASSSNHLGGGRGELFF.

The rearrangement joins TRBV4-2 to TRBJ1-2; weak D call: TRBD1 (6 bases). The V end lost 1 base, the J end lost 5 bases, and 14 bases lay between the germline ends. Per the germline V gene, CDR1 is LGHNA and CDR2 is YNFKEQ. The CDR3 runs to 15 residues. This CDR3 is CASSQARGLRYGYTF. CDR3 nucleotide sequence: TGTGCCAGCAGCCAAGCCAGGGGTTTGCGATATGGCTACACCTTC.

The chain joins TRBV5-5 to TRBJ1-6, with D possibly matching TRBD1 (5 bases). V lost 0 bases and J 9 bases, leaving 13 bases between the germline ends. The CDR3 is 15 residues long. Per germline, CDR1 SGHKS and CDR2 YYEKEE (reference sequence). Written as DNA, the CDR3 is TGTGCCAGCAGCTTGGAAAGCAGGGTGGGTTCACCCCTCCACTTT. Protein: CASSLESRVGSPLHF.

This chain links TRBV5-5 with TRBJ1-2; 11 bases line up with TRBD1. After removal of 4 bases from V and 3 bases from J, the junction contained 8 bases not matched to a gene. Germline V gene sequence: CDR1 SGHKS, CDR2 YYEKEE (reference sequence). CDR3 length equals 16 residues. CDR3 sequence (DNA): TGTGCCAGCAGCCCTGGACAGGGGGCTTGGGACTATGGCTACACCTTC. Translated, it gives CASSPGQGAWDYGYTF.

The V and J genes are TRBV9 and TRBJ2-7, with TRBD1 matching 7 bases. V dropped 4 bases and J dropped 7; count of bases not matched to a gene: 5. The CDR3 spans 12 residues. Germline assignment: CDR1 SGDLS and CDR2 YYNGEE. The CDR3 is CASSPGGKEQYF. The CDR3 DNA is TGTGCCAGCAGCCCAGGGGGTAAGGAGCAGTACTTC.

This sequence joins TRBV3-1 (or the pseudogene TRBV3-2) and TRBJ1-6; TRBD1 is a possible D gene (5 bases). Per the germline V gene, CDR1 is LGHDT and CDR2 is YNNKEL (reference sequence). This CDR3 region has 17 residues. Trimming removed 0 bases at V and 6 bases at J, with 15 bases between. The CDR3 DNA reads TGTGCCAGCAGCCAAGATCTATCCGCTAGGGGTAATTCACCCCTCCACTTT. Its protein product is CASSQDLSARGNSPLHF.

The rearrangement uses TRBV3-1 (or the pseudogene TRBV3-2) and TRBJ2-5; 10 positions match TRBD2. The germline V gene encodes CDR1 LGHDT and CDR2 YNNKEL (reference sequence). The CDR3 length is 17 residues. V dropped 1 base and J dropped 4; count of bases not matched to a gene: 9. Written as DNA, the CDR3 is TGTGCCAGCAGCCAAGTGGCTAGCGGGGGCGAGGGAGAGACCCAGTACTTC. Translated, it gives CASSQVASGGEGETQYF.

The chain uses TRBV5-1 and TRBJ1-6, with D perhaps TRBD1 (5 bases). The germline CDR1 and CDR2 sequences are SGHRS and YFSETQ. Trimming shortened V by 4 bases and J by 4 bases, and 15 bases separated the two germline ends. The CDR3 runs 16 residues. CDR3 protein: CASSTQPDIYNSPLHF. CDR3 DNA: TGCGCCAGCAGCACCCAGCCGGACATATATAATTCACCCCTCCACTTT.

This chain joins TRBV3-1 (or the pseudogene TRBV3-2) and TRBJ1-1; TRBD1 aligns across 7 bases. Germline V gene lookup returns CDR1 LGHDT and CDR2 YNNKEL (reference sequence). The J segment lost 4 bases and the V segment lost 1 base, leaving 6 bases of the junction unmatched. CDR3 length: 15 amino acids. The CDR3 sequence is CASSQGGGWGTEAFF. The CDR3 nucleotides read TGTGCCAGCAGCCAAGGAGGGGGCTGGGGCACTGAAGCTTTCTTT.

This chain connects TRBV7-2 to TRBJ2-1; 10 nucleotides line up with TRBD1. The CDR3 totals 16 residues. The ends lost 8 bases at V and 4 bases at J; junction bases unmatched: 11. The V gene's germline CDR1 is SGHTA and CDR2 FQGNSA. The CDR3 DNA sequence: TGTGCCAGCGGGCCCTATAAGGGACAGGGGTACAATGAGCAGTTCTTC. Residues: CASGPYKGQGYNEQFF.

This clone was seen once. CDR3 loop: CASSESGTANSPLHF. The DNA of the CDR3 is TGTGCCAGCAGTGAATCCGGGACAGCAAATTCACCCCTCCACTTT. V usage is TRBV6-1 and J usage is TRBJ1-6; 7 nucleotides align to TRBD1. The CDR3 length is 15 residues. Germline values: CDR1 MNHNS, CDR2 SASEGT. With V trimmed by 2 bases and J by 7 bases, 5 bases remained unmatched.